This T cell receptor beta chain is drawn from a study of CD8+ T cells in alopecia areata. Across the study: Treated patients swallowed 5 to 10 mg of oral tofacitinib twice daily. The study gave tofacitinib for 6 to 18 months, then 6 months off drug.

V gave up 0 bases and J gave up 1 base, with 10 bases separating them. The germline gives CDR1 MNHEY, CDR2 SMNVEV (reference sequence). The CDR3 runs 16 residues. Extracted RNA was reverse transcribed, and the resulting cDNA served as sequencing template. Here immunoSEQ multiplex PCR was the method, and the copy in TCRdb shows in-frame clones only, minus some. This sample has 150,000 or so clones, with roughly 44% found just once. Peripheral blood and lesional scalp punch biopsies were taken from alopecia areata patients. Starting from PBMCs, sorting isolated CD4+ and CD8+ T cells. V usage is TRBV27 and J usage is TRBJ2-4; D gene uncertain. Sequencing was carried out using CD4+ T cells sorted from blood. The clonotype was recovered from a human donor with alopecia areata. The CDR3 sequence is CASSLSYSGAKNIQYF. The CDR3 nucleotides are TGTGCCAGCAGTTTATCGTATTCGGGCGCCAAAAACATTCAGTACTTC.